Presented here are 4 T cell receptor beta chains from one specimen sequenced in a study of identical twins. TCRdb analysed the 5' RACE reads with MiXCR anew, one entry per CDR3 protein. The table has about 700,000 distinct CDR3 sequences, 8.6% seen once. This sample was also put to use in a study of yellow fever vaccine responses in identical twins.

The material sequenced was PBMCs. The receptors originated from a young woman in good health.

The chain uses TRBV12-3 or TRBV12-4 and TRBJ2-1, with a possible D match to TRBD2 (6 bases). The CDR3 is 15 residues long. Trimming took off 5 bases at V and 5 bases at J, with 16 bases between the two ends. CDR3 DNA: TGTGCCAGCAGTGCGACGGGACTCGTCGACAATGAGCAGTTCTTC. Its protein product is CASSATGLVDNEQFF.

The sample holds a few counts of this clonotype. The CDR3 loop reads CASSPKNTEAFF. As DNA, the CDR3 is TGTGCCAGCAGCCCGAAAAACACTGAAGCTTTCTTT. V gene TRBV7-2 combines with J gene TRBJ1-1; D unresolved. Trimming left V 5 bases short and J 2 bases short, with 6 bases between. This CDR3 region has 12 residues. Germline V CDR1 and CDR2: SGHTA, FQGNSA.

This clonotype has just a few counts. The chain carries TRBV28 and TRBJ2-7; 7 bases align to TRBD1. There are 15 residues in the CDR3. With V trimmed by 5 bases and J by 6 bases, 13 bases remained unmatched. CDR1 MDHEN and CDR2 SYDVKM come from the germline V gene. The CDR3 nucleotides read TGTGCCAGCAGTCTCAGACAGGGAGTTGGAGGCGAGCAGTACTTC. Its translation: CASSLRQGVGGEQYF.

The rearrangement uses TRBV20-1 and TRBJ2-5, with D uncertain. The V gene lost 1 base and the J gene lost 3 bases, with 9 bases spanning the gap. CDR3 length: 13 residues. Germline CDR1 and CDR2: DFQATT and SNEGSKA (reference sequence). The CDR3 sequence: CSARVLPKETQYF. The CDR3 nucleotides read TGCAGTGCTAGAGTTTTACCAAAAGAGACCCAGTACTTC.